This T cell receptor (beta chain) was retrieved from a study of T cell changes during pregnancy in multiple sclerosis. V dropped 4 bases and J dropped 0 bases, with 13 bases sitting between them. CDR3 length: 15 amino acids. Germline V gene lookup returns CDR1 MNHNS and CDR2 SASEGT. This table comes from immunoSEQ multiplex PCR, and its TCRdb copy is limited to in-frame clones, with some not included. The sample lists 95,000 to 100,000 clones, roughly 94% occurring once. The clonotype was recovered from a female donor in good health, enrolled as a control in a pregnancy study. This sample comprised peripheral blood, obtained after pregnancy. The V gene is TRBV6-1, the J gene TRBJ2-7; D unclear. In DNA, the CDR3 is TGTGCCAGCAGTGTTTCACCCCGCGGCTCCTACGAGCAGTACTTC. This encodes CASSVSPRGSYEQYF.